These 5 T cell receptor beta chains originate from one sample sequenced in a study of CD8+CD57+ T cells in acquired aplastic anemia. TCR beta VDJ combinations and CDR3 sequences were profiled from genomic DNA. A single record per CDR3 protein comes from TCRdb applying MiXCR to the reads. The sample lists over 35,000 distinct CDR3 sequences; about two thirds were seen once. Sequencing was performed on sorted CD4+, CD8+, or CD8+CD57+ T cells (not recorded which) from PBMCs. Every receptor here comes from a human donor in good health, serving as a control.

The genes are TRBV19 and TRBJ1-4; tentative D call: TRBD1 (5 bases). The germline V gene encodes CDR1 LNHDA and CDR2 SQIVND (reference sequence). V was trimmed by 6 bases and J by 16 bases, leaving 27 bases between them. The CDR3 covers 15 residues. The CDR3 here is CASRTDTATNGKPFF. The CDR3, as DNA: TGTGCCAGTAGGACAGACACAGCAACTAATGGAAAGCCGTTTTTT.

There are many counts of this clonotype. At one boundary the junction diverges from the germline segment, which might be a read error. The chain is built from TRBV19 and TRBJ2-7, with 7 bases aligning to TRBD1. The CDR3 runs to 13 residues. Germline V gene sequence: CDR1 LNHDA, CDR2 SQIVND (reference sequence). The chain's CDR3 is CTSSIGQGDEQYF. The CDR3 region has the DNA TGTACCAGTAGTATTGGGCAGGGGGACGAGCAGTACTTC.

The count of this clonotype is one. V usage is TRBV2 and J usage is TRBJ2-5, with unresolved D. The ends were cut back, 4 bases at V and 3 bases at J, with 12 bases in the middle. Germline CDR1 is SNHLY and CDR2 is FYNNEI. This CDR3 has 14 residues. The CDR3: CASSGTKTEETQYF. The CDR3 coding sequence is TGTGCCAGCAGTGGGACCAAGACGGAAGAGACCCAGTACTTC.

In its sample, this clonotype is medium-sized. V and J are TRBV7-9 and TRBJ2-1, with unresolved D. Looked up from germline, CDR1 is SEHNR and CDR2 is FQNEAQ (reference sequence). V gave up 1 base and J gave up 8 bases, with 6 bases separating them. The CDR3 consists of 12 residues. Here the CDR3 DNA reads TGTGCCAGCAGCTTAGGGGGTGATGAGCAGTTCTTC. This codes for CASSLGGDEQFF.

This clonotype came up many times. V and J are TRBV15 and TRBJ1-5; D call uncertain. In germline, CDR1 is LNHNV, CDR2 YYDKDF (reference sequence). The CDR3 consists of 12 residues. Deletions cut 4 bases from V and 12 bases from J, with 13 bases between. The CDR3 loop is CATSIGPMGQHF. In DNA, the CDR3 is TGTGCCACCAGCATTGGACCTATGGGCCAGCATTTT.